The clone carrying this TCR beta chain has a single count. Germline CDR1 is KGHSH and CDR2 is LQKENI. The J segment lost 11 bases and the V segment lost 0 bases, leaving 8 bases of the junction unmatched. The CDR3 spans 16 residues. The sample comes from a study of T cell changes during pregnancy in multiple sclerosis. Clones were read by immunoSEQ multiplex PCR, and TCRdb kept only the in-frame ones, dropping some. Of about 84,000 clones listed, 94% are singletons. The origin of this receptor is a female donor in good health, enrolled as a control in a pregnancy study. The chain couples TRBV18 to TRBJ2-1; TRBD2 matches 12 bases. The starting material was peripheral blood, obtained in the second trimester of pregnancy. Here the CDR3 reads CASSPPVTSGRLQQFF. DNA of the CDR3: TGTGCCAGCTCACCACCGGTAACTAGCGGGAGGCTTCAGCAGTTCTTC.